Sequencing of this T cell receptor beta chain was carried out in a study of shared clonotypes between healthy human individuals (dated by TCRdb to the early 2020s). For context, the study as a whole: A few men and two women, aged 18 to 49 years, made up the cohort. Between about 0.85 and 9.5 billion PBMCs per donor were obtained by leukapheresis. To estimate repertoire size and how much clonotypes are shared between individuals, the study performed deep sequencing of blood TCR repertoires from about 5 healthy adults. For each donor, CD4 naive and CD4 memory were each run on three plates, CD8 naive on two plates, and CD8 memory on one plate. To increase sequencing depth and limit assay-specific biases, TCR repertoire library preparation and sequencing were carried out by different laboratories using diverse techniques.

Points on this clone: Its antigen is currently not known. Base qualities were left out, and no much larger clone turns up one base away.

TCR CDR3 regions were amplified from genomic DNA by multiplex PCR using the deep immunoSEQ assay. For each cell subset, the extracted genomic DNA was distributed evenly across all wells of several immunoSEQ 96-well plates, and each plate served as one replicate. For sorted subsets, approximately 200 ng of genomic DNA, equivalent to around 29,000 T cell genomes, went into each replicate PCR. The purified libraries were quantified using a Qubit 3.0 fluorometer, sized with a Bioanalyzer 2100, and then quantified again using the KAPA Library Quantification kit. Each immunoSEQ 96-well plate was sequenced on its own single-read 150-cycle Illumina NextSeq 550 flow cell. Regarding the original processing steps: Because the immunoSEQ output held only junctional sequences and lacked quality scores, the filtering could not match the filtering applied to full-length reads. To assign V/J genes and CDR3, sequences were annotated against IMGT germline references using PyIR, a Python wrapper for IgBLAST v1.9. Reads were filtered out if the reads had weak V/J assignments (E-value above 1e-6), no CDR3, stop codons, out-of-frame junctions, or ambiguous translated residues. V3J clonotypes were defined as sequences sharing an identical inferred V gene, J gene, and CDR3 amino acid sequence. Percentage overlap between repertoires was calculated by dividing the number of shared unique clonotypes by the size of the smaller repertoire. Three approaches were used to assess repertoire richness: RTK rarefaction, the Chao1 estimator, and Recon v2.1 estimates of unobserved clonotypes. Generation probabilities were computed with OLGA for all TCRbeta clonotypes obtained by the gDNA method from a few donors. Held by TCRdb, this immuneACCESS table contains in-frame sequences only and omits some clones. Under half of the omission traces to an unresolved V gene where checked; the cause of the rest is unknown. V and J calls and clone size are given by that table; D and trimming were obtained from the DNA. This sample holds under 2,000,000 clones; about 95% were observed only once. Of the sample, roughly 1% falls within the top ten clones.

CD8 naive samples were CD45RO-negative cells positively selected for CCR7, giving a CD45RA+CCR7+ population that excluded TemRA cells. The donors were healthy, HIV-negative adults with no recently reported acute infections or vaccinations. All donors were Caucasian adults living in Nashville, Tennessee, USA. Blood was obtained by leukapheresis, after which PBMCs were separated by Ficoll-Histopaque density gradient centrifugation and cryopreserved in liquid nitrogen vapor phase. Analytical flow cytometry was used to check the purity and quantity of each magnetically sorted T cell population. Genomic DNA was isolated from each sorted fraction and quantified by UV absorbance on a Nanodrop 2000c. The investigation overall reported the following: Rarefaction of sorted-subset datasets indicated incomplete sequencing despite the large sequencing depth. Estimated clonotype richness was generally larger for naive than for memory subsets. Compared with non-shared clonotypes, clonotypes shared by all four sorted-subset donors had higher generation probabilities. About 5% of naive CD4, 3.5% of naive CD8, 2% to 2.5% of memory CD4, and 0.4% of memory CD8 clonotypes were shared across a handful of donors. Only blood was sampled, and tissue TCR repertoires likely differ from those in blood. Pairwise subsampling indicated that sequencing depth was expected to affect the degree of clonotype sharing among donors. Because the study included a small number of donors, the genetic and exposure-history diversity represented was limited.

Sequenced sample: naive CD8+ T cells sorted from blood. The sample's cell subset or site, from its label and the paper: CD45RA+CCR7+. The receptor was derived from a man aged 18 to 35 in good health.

In nucleotides, the sequence is TGTGCCAGCTCAGTAGGGGAGGGTCCCTACGAGCAGTACTTC. This sequence encodes CASSVGEGPYEQYF. This chain joins TRBV27 to TRBJ2-7; TRBD2 aligns with 7 central bases. The germline V gene (reference sequence) gives CDR1 as MNHEY and CDR2 as SMNVEV. The CDR3, cysteine through phenylalanine, is 14 amino acids long. Only the CDR3 region is kept as DNA, spanning 42 bases read in frame from base 1. V has 8 bases trimmed and J has 2 bases trimmed; junction bases matching no gene number 9.